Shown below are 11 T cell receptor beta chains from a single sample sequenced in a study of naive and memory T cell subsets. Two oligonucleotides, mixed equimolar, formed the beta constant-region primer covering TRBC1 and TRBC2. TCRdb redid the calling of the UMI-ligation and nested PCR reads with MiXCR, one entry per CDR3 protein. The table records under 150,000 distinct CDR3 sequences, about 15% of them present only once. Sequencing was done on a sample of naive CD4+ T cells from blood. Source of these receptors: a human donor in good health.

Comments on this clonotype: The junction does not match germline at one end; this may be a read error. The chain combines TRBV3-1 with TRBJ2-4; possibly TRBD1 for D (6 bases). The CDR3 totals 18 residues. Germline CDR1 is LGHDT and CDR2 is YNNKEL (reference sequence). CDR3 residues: CSSSQEGGGLLAKNIQYF. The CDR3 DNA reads TGTTCCAGCAGCCAAGAAGGGGGTGGTTTGTTAGCCAAAAACATTCAGTACTTC.

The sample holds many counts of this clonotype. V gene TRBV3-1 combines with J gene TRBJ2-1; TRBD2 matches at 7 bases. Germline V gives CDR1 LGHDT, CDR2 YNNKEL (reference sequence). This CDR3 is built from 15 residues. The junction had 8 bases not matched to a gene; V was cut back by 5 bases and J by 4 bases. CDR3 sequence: CASSGTSDPYNEQFF. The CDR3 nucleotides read TGTGCCAGCAGCGGAACTAGCGACCCGTACAATGAGCAGTTCTTC.

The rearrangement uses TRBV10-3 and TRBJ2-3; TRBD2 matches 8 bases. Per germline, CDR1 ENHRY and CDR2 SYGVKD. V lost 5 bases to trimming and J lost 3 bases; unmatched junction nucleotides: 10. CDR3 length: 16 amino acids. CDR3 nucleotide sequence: TGTGCCATCAGTCCTCCCGGGACTAGTAGGACAGATACGCAGTATTTT. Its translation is CAISPPGTSRTDTQYF.

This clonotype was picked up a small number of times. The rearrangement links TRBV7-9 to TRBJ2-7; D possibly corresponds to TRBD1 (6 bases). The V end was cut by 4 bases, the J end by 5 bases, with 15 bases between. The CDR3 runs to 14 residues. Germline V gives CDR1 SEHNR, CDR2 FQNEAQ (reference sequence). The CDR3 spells CASSWGPGSHEQYF. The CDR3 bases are TGTGCCAGCAGCTGGGGGCCCGGGTCCCACGAGCAGTACTTC.

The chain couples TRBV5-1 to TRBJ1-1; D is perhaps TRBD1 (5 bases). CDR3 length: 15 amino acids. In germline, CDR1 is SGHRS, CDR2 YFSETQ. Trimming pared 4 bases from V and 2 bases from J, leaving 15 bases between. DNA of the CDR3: TGCGCCAGCAGCCTGACAGAACCGGGAAACACTGAAGCTTTCTTT. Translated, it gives CASSLTEPGNTEAFF.

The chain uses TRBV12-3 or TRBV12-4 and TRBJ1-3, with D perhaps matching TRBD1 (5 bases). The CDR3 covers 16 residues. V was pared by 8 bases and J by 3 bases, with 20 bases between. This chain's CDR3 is CASARARGTGGNTIYF. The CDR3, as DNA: TGTGCCAGCGCAAGGGCTCGGGGGACGGGTGGAAACACCATATATTTT.

The CDR3 here is CASHPNGGNEQFF. Here the CDR3 DNA reads TGTGCCAGCCACCCAAACGGGGGCAATGAGCAGTTCTTC. The chain carries TRBV12-3 or TRBV12-4 and TRBJ2-1; the D gene is possibly TRBD2 (6 bases). The CDR3 has 13 residues. The V end was cut by 8 bases, the J end by 6 bases, with 14 bases between.

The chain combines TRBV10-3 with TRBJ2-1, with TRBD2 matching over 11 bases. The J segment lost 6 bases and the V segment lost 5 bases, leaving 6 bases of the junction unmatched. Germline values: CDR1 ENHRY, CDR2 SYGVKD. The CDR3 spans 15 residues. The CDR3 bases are TGTGCCATCAGTACACTAGCGGGAGATTCCAATGAGCAGTTCTTC. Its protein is CAISTLAGDSNEQFF.

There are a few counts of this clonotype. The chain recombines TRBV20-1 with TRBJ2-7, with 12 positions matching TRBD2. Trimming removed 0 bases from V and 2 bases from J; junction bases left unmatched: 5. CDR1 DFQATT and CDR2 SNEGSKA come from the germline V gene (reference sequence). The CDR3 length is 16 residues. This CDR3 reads CSARDLLAGGPYEQYF. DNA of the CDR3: TGCAGTGCTAGAGATCTCCTAGCGGGAGGGCCCTACGAGCAGTACTTC.

The CDR3 loop reads CASSGAPTGYNEQFF. Here the CDR3 DNA reads TGTGCCAGCAGCGGGGCCCCGACTGGTTACAATGAGCAGTTCTTC. The chain has TRBV5-4 and TRBJ2-1; D may be TRBD1 (5 bases). This CDR3 is 15 amino acids long. Between the trimmed V and J ends, which lost 4 bases and 4 bases, there was a span of 15 bases. The germline V gene encodes CDR1 SGHNT and CDR2 YYREEE (reference sequence).

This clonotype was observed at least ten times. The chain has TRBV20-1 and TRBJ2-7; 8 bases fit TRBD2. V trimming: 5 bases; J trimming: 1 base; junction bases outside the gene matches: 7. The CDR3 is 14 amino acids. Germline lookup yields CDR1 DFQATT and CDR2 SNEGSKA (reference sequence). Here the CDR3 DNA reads TGCAGTGCTCCAACTAGCGGAGCTTCCTACGAGCAGTACTTC. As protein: CSAPTSGASYEQYF.